The rows below give T cell receptor beta chains drawn from one sample of a study of PD-1 blockade in classical Hodgkin lymphoma. Sequencing was performed with immunoSEQ multiplex PCR; in TCRdb, only in-frame clones are kept and a portion is missing. The sample records tens of thousands of clones, around 81% being singletons. This sample comprised peripheral blood mononuclear cells (PBMCs), obtained before the fourth cycle of nivolumab. The receptors derive from a human donor with classical Hodgkin lymphoma. Both conserved end residues are part of each CDR3. A D gene is named only where the DNA matches it firmly. Size is stated for part of the rows, as once, few or many counts, or as a class when the clone is expanded.

TRBJ2-1,-,TRBV5-1,-,TGCGCCAGCAACCCGGTAGGCGGTTACAATGAGCAGTTCTTC,CASNPVGGYNEQFF
TRBJ2-1,TRBD2,TRBV15,-,TGTGCCACCAGCAGAGATCGTTCAAGGACTAGCGGGAGGGGGGCCTACAATGAGCAGTTCTTC,CATSRDRSRTSGRGAYNEQFF
TRBJ2-1,-,TRBV5-4,-,TGTGCCAGCAGCTTGGCGGGGGGCGCTTCCTACAATGAGCAGTTCTTC,CASSLAGGASYNEQFF
TRBJ1-2,TRBD1,TRBV7-2,medium-sized,TGTGCCAGCAGCTTAGGGCCCAGGGGGCAAGGCTATGGCTACACCTTC,CASSLGPRGQGYGYTF
TRBJ1-4,TRBD1,TRBV2,-,TGTGCCAGCAGTGAAGGTTTTGGGTCAGGGGGCGAATTTGCAACTAATGAAAAACTGTTTTTT,CASSEGFGSGGEFATNEKLFF
TRBJ1-1,TRBD1,TRBV7-9,-,TGTGCCAGCAGTAGGGGGCGTAGCACTGAAGCTTTCTTT,CASSRGRSTEAFF
TRBJ2-7,TRBD2,TRBV27,-,TGTGCCAGCGGGGAGGGCGGGCCCAACTACGAGCAGTACTTC,CASGEGGPNYEQYF
TRBJ2-5,-,TRBV4-2,once,TGTGCCAGCAGCCAAGATGCAGGGGCTGGGCGGGCCGGTGAGACCCAGTACTTC,CASSQDAGAGRAGETQYF
TRBJ2-1,TRBD2,TRBV19,-,TGTGCCAGTAGCCTTTACTTAGCGGGAGCCTGGGGTGAGCAGTTCTTC,CASSLYLAGAWGEQFF
TRBJ2-5,TRBD1,TRBV7-9,-,TGTGCCAGCAGCTCGATGGGACAGGGAAAAGAGACCCAGTACTTC,CASSSMGQGKETQYF
TRBJ1-1,-,TRBV27,-,TGTGCCAGCAGTTTAATTGGGGGGAACACTGAAGCTTTCTTT,CASSLIGGNTEAFF
TRBJ2-2,-,TRBV4-1,-,TGCGCCAGCCGCAGTTTGTACGGACAGCGAGACACCGGGGAGCTGTTTTTT,CASRSLYGQRDTGELFF
TRBJ1-1,TRBD1,TRBV28,once,TGTGCCAGCAGCTTTCATACGACAGGGGGCACTGAAGCTTTCTTT,CASSFHTTGGTEAFF
TRBJ2-5,TRBD2,TRBV11-2,-,TGTGCCAGCAGCTCCACTAGCGGGGGGGCCAAGGAGACCCAGTACTTC,CASSSTSGGAKETQYF
TRBJ1-1,-,TRBV5-1,-,TGCGCCAGCAGCTTGTCGTCCTCGGGGACTGAAGCTTTCTTT,CASSLSSSGTEAFF
TRBJ2-7,TRBD2,TRBV5-1,-,TGCGCCAGCAGCTTGCAGACTAGCGGAGGCGAGCAGTACTTC,CASSLQTSGGEQYF
TRBJ2-3,TRBD2,TRBV7-6,-,TGTGCCAGCAGCTTAGCTTCCACTAGCGGGAGCCGGGATACGCAGTATTTT,CASSLASTSGSRDTQYF
TRBJ1-1,-,TRBV4-3,-,TGCGCCAGCAGCCAAGACCCCAGTCCGATCACTGAAGCTTTCTTT,CASSQDPSPITEAFF
TRBJ1-1,-,TRBV6-1,-,TGTGCCAGCAGTGATATGCACAAGAACACTGAAGCTTTCTTT,CASSDMHKNTEAFF
TRBJ1-6,TRBD1,TRBV7-2,-,TGTGCCAGCAGCTTGGGACAGAGTATAACACCCCTCCACTTT,CASSLGQSITPLHF
TRBJ2-2,TRBD1,TRBV19,-,TGTGCCAGTAGTATGGACAGGGGCACCGGGGAGCTGTTTTTT,CASSMDRGTGELFF
TRBJ2-1,TRBD1,TRBV7-6,medium-sized,TGTGCCAGCAGCGTAGCGAGTCTCTTTTGGGGACAGGGGGACAATGAGCAGTTCTTC,CASSVASLFWGQGDNEQFF
TRBJ2-5,TRBD1,TRBV6-6,-,TGTGCCAGCAGGAACCCCCCGGGACAGGGGTACTTC,CASRNPPGQGYF
TRBJ1-5,-,TRBV7-8,-,TGTGCCAGCAGCGGGGGACCCTACCAGCCCCAGCATTTT,CASSGGPYQPQHF
TRBJ1-1,TRBD1,TRBV7-6,-,TGTGCCAGCAGCGAAGAACAGGGGGCCGGGATGAACACTGAAGCTTTCTTT,CASSEEQGAGMNTEAFF
TRBJ2-7,TRBD2,TRBV28,-,TGTGCCAGTGGGAGGGCCGGGGTCTACGAGCAGTACTTC,CASGRAGVYEQYF
TRBJ2-1,-,TRBV28,-,TGTGCCAGCAGTCACCTACATAGACATGAGCAGTTCTTC,CASSHLHRHEQFF
TRBJ1-2,-,TRBV29-1,-,TGCAGCGTTGAAAAAGGAGCCTTC,CSVEKGAF
TRBJ2-1,TRBD2,TRBV4-3,-,TGCGCCAGCAGCCAAGTTCGGACTAGCGGGAGGGCCTTAAATGAGCAGTTCTTC,CASSQVRTSGRALNEQFF
TRBJ2-7,TRBD2,TRBV18,-,TGTGCCAGCTCACCAAGGCTAGCGGGTGCCTCCTACGAGCAGTACTTC,CASSPRLAGASYEQYF
TRBJ1-1,TRBD1,TRBV15,once,TGTGCCACCAGCAGAGGTAGGGACAGGGGGAAGAACACTGAAGCTTTCTTT,CATSRGRDRGKNTEAFF
TRBJ1-1,TRBD1,TRBV6-1,once,TGTGCCAGCAGTGAGGGGATCCCGGGACAGGTTGAAGCTTTCTTT,CASSEGIPGQVEAFF
TRBJ1-2,-,TRBV28,-,TGTGCCAGCAGTTACAGGGCCTATGGCTACACCTTC,CASSYRAYGYTF
TRBJ2-1,TRBD2,TRBV9,-,TGTGCCAGCAGCCCCCAGAGCGGGGGGCTATATGAGCAGTTCTTC,CASSPQSGGLYEQFF
TRBJ2-7,-,TRBV7-3,-,TGTGCCAGCAGCCCCCGTAGTAGCTCCTACGAGCAGTACTTC,CASSPRSSSYEQYF
TRBJ1-1,-,TRBV28,-,TGTGCCAGCACCACCGAACCGTCTTTTGACACTGAAGCTTTCTTT,CASTTEPSFDTEAFF
TRBJ2-2,-,TRBV7-2,-,TGTGCCAGCAGCGGAAGATACTCAGGGAAAAAGAACACCGGGGAGCTGTTTTTT,CASSGRYSGKKNTGELFF
TRBJ2-3,-,TRBV25-1,-,TGTGCCAGCAGTGGGGGAAATACGCAGTATTTT,CASSGGNTQYF
TRBJ2-2,-,TRBV30,once,TGTGCCTGGAGTGTCGGGGGCCCCGGGGAGCTGTTTTTT,CAWSVGGPGELFF
TRBJ2-3,-,TRBV5-1,-,TGCGCCAGCAGTAGCGGACCTTCCACAGATACGCAGTATTTT,CASSSGPSTDTQYF
TRBJ2-3,-,TRBV28,-,TGTGCCAGCAGTTCCGGGAGCACAGATACGCAGTATTTT,CASSSGSTDTQYF
TRBJ2-1,-,TRBV6-1,-,TGTGCCAGCAGTGAAGTCTCAGGGGGGTACAATGAGCAGTTCTTC,CASSEVSGGYNEQFF
TRBJ2-6,-,TRBV10-3,-,TGTGCCATCGCCAAGGACAACTCTGGGGCCAACGTCCTGACTTTC,CAIAKDNSGANVLTF
TRBJ1-1,-,TRBV6-1,-,TGTGCCAGCAGCACGGCTCCCCCGAACACTGAAGCTTTCTTT,CASSTAPPNTEAFF
TRBJ2-5,-,TRBV5-4,-,TGTGCCAGCAGCTGGTTGCTTGGGACCCAGTACTTC,CASSWLLGTQYF
TRBJ2-3,TRBD2,TRBV18,-,TGTGCCAGCTCTCATAGCGGGAGGGCCTCAGATACGCAGTATTTT,CASSHSGRASDTQYF
TRBJ1-2,-,TRBV14,-,TGTGCCAGCAGCCCGCTAACAGGGAAAAGGTTCGGTGGCTACACCTTC,CASSPLTGKRFGGYTF
TRBJ1-2,-,TRBV7-2,-,TGTGCCAGCAGCTTAGGGACAGCCGAGTTAGCTAACTATGGCTACACCTTC,CASSLGTAELANYGYTF
TRBJ2-7,TRBD2,TRBV7-8,once,TGTGCCAGCAGCTTACAAGCGGGAGGTACCCTCTCCTACGAGCAGTACTTC,CASSLQAGGTLSYEQYF
TRBJ2-1,-,TRBV7-2,once,TGTGCCAGCAGCTTAGCCCACAATGAGCAGTTCTTC,CASSLAHNEQFF